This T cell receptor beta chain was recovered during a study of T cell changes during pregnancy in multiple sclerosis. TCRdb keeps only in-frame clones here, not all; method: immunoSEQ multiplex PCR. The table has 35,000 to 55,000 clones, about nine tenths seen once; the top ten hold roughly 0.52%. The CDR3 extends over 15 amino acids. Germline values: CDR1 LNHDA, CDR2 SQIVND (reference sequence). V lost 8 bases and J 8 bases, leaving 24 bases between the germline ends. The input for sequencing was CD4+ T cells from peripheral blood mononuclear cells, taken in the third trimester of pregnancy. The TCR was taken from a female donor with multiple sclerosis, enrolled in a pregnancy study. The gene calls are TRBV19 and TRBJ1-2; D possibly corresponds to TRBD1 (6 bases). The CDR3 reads CASGTTGLDVPGYTF. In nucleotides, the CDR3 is TGTGCCAGTGGGACCACAGGGTTAGATGTCCCCGGCTACACCTTC.